The T cell receptor beta chain under discussion was sequenced for a study of CD8 T cells in Susac syndrome. Overall study context: Blood was drawn from Susac syndrome patients while they were therapy-naive, on corticosteroids, or on intravenous immunoglobulin alone.

It was with random hexamers that 0.5 to 1 ug RNA was reverse transcribed. MiXCR, applied by TCRdb to the immunoSEQ multiplex PCR reads, yields one record per CDR3 protein. This sample yields more than 150,000 distinct CDR3 sequences, of which around 95% are seen a single time; around 0.096% belongs to the top ten. CDR1 and CDR2 from the germline V gene are LGHDT and YNNKEL (reference sequence). The CDR3 runs to 18 residues. V was cut by 1 base and J by 3 bases, with 21 bases left in between. CD8+ and CD4+ T cells were negatively isolated; TEMRA cells were FACS-enriched. The sequenced material came from CD4+ T cells from PBMCs. This TCR came from a human donor with Susac syndrome. V gene TRBV3-1 combines with J gene TRBJ2-5; D uncertain. The CDR3 reads CASSQVGGVPAKEETQYF. CDR3 in DNA: TGTGCCAGCAGCCAAGTCGGTGGGGTCCCGGCTAAGGAAGAGACCCAGTACTTC.